One T cell receptor beta chain is described in this entry. At least ten counts were recorded for this clonotype. The antigen this receptor binds is unknown. Base qualities were left out, and no much larger clone turns up one base away. The TCR beta CDR3 regions were amplified from the RNA transcripts. The first round of RT-PCR for the TCR CDR3 was performed with the HTBI primer set and the Qiagen OneStep RT-PCR kit. A second multiplex PCR round built the libraries, followed by size selection and purification. The libraries were sequenced on an Illumina HiSeq2000 using paired-end 100 bp reads. The source study handled its data this way. Raw data were processed with SOAPnuke, discarding reads with adapters, uncalled bases, mean Phred below 15, or no exact constant-primer or identifier match. High-quality paired reads were merged with COPE v1.2.5, and unique nucleotide sequences were defined as clonotypes. MiTCR v1.1 was used to align clonotypes to the IMGT TRBV, TRBD and TRBJ reference segments. The analysis was restricted to V-J combinations with a frequency above 0.0001, which together covered just over 99% of the repertoires. The TCS score was defined as the ratio of F50 (clonal expansion) to E x V (chaos), calculated using BLOSUM62-based TCRdist between CDR3 peptides within each V-J. Welch's t-statistics and random forest reduced around 510 V-J features to fewer than 15, which were used in a naive Bayes classifier (R e1071). The similarity between thyroid and blood repertoires was quantified using the Morisita-Horn index. TCRdb reanalyzed the raw reads on its own, using fastp at Q25 for trimming and MiXCR for clone calling, and kept in-frame beta chains. Each record represents a unique CDR3 protein, reported with the most common genes and DNA among its rows. The V and J calls, along with clone size, are taken from TCRdb and not from the paper's own processing. The sample table lists approximately 100,000 distinct CDR3 sequences, over 45% of them with a count of one. Jointly, the top ten make up roughly 26% of the sample.

This entry is derived from a study of T cells in Graves' hyperthyroidism and ophthalmopathy (dated by TCRdb to between 2018 and 2020). For the study in its entirety: Peripheral blood samples were taken at the time of initial diagnosis, prior to any treatment. A discovery cohort of 95 to 100 patients, roughly 43 with Graves' ophthalmopathy and approximately 60 with stable Graves' hyperthyroidism, was used to find distinguishing TCR V-J signatures. Prospective prediction of ophthalmopathy was tested in an independent validation cohort of fewer than 20 hyperthyroidism patients and 15 to 17 patients who later progressed to ophthalmopathy. For training and testing, the 100 or so patients in the discovery cohort were randomly divided in a 7:3 ratio. In about 6 Graves' hyperthyroidism patients, the study also compared T-cell repertoires from thyroid tissue with T-cell repertoires from blood. Following sampling, methimazole starting at 30 mg daily was given to hyperthyroidism patients, and high-dose intravenous methylprednisolone was given to ophthalmopathy patients. The paper describes TCR Vbeta CDR3 sequencing of 140 or so peripheral blood samples, made up of 43 ophthalmopathy patients, over 70 hyperthyroidism patients and 17 progressor patients.

Reading the germline V gene gives CDR1 MNHEY and CDR2 SVGEGT. Trimming accounts for 5 bases at V and 3 bases at J, while the number of junction bases matched to no gene is 9. There are 15 amino acids in the CDR3, from cysteine to phenylalanine inclusive. Only CDR3 DNA remains: 45 bases, in frame from the first base. Stable Graves' hyperthyroidism was defined as no progression to ophthalmopathy during 18 months of follow-up. The hyperthyroidism patients were between 18 and 65 years old and newly diagnosed, with a disease duration of less than 2 months. Exclusion was applied to patients with uncontrolled infections, other autoimmune diseases, pregnancy or lactation. Clinical symptoms, serum thyroxine and TRAb, thyroid ultrasound, and orbital computed tomography formed the basis for the diagnoses. PBMCs were isolated from around 10 ml of fresh peripheral blood by Ficoll-Paque density gradient centrifugation. Trizol reagent was used to extract total RNA, and RNA quality was then checked on an Agilent 2100 Bioanalyzer.

The investigation overall reported the following: No statistical method was used to set the sample size in advance, and investigators knew the group allocation. Most expanded thyroid clonotypes (frequency above 0.001) were also detected in blood, a finding suggesting that blood repertoires may reflect thyroid immune responses. Ophthalmopathy was separated from stable hyperthyroidism by a 13 V-J signature model, with about 86% sensitivity and 81% to 82% specificity obtained in cross-validation and 80%/75% obtained in testing. During validation, the model predicted progression to ophthalmopathy a median of roughly six months ahead of onset, with almost 71% sensitivity and less than 85% specificity.

The TCR comes from a man between 40 and 49 years old with Graves' hyperthyroidism. This sequence uses TRBV6-2 or TRBV6-3 and TRBJ2-7; 8 of the junction bases match TRBD1. The sequencing input was blood. CDR3 loop: CASSPSGTGIYEQYF. The sequenced DNA: TGTGCCAGCAGTCCCTCCGGGACAGGTATCTACGAGCAGTACTTC.